Listed below are T cell receptor beta chains from one sample, sequenced in a study of OX40 agonist ivuxolimab in advanced cancers. Clones were sequenced by immunoSEQ multiplex PCR, and TCRdb holds only the in-frame ones, with some missing. The top ten clones hold 5% to 6.5% of a sample with 55,000 to 70,000 clones, about 84% of them seen once. Sequencing was performed on CD4+ or CD8+ T cells sorted from blood, taken in a trial of the OX40 agonist ivuxolimab. The source is an adult with an advanced solid tumor such as melanoma, head and neck, liver or kidney cancer. The CDR3 runs from the conserved cysteine through the conserved F or W. The D gene is left open where the match is weak.

V: TRBV9; J: TRBJ1-2; D: -; length: 11; DNA: TGTGCCAGCAGTTCTAACTATGGCTACACCTTC; CDR3: CASSSNYGYTF
V: TRBV7-3; J: TRBJ2-3; D: TRBD2; length: 14; DNA: TGTGCCAGCAGCTTACAGGCGGGAGGGGATACGCAGTATTTT; CDR3: CASSLQAGGDTQYF
V: TRBV10-3; J: TRBJ1-2; D: -; length: 19; DNA: TGTGCCATCAGAGATGACGGGTTGCGAACGAAATCGGGGAACTATGGCTACACCTTC; CDR3: CAIRDDGLRTKSGNYGYTF
V: TRBV5-4; J: TRBJ2-1; D: -; length: 13; DNA: TGTGCCAGCAGACCCGACACCTACAATGAGCAGTTCTTC; CDR3: CASRPDTYNEQFF
V: TRBV19; J: TRBJ1-1; D: TRBD1; length: 17; DNA: TGTGCCAGTAGGGAGTTTTTTTCACAGGGGAGGGGCACTGAAGCTTTCTTT; CDR3: CASREFFSQGRGTEAFF
V: TRBV10-3; J: TRBJ2-5; D: -; length: 15; DNA: TGTGCCATCAGCCAGGACAGGGGACTAGGGGAGACCCAGTACTTC; CDR3: CAISQDRGLGETQYF
V: TRBV5-6; J: TRBJ1-2; D: -; length: 12; DNA: TGTGCCAGCACCTACCCTAACTATGGCTACACCTTC; CDR3: CASTYPNYGYTF
V: TRBV11-2; J: TRBJ2-7; D: -; length: 14; DNA: TGTGCCAGCAGCACCCCTCTTGGGGGCAACGAGCAGTACTTC; CDR3: CASSTPLGGNEQYF
V: TRBV10-2; J: TRBJ2-3; D: -; length: 14; DNA: TGCGCCAGCGGAGGGGGGGTTCGGCCAGATACGCAGTATTTT; CDR3: CASGGGVRPDTQYF
V: TRBV11-3; J: TRBJ1-4; D: -; length: 13; DNA: TGTGCCAGCAGCCAGGGACCTCGAGGGGAACTGTTTTTT; CDR3: CASSQGPRGELFF